What follows is one T cell receptor beta chain and its context. These data are taken from a study of blood T cell repertoires in COVID-19. Study as a whole: The United States, Italy and Spain were the sources of the acute and convalescent COVID-19 samples. Sources were T cells, B-cell-depleted T cells, or PBMCs; the material itself was cDNA or gDNA.

Authors' methods: Estimation of nucleated cell counts was performed using reference gene primer amplification. Profiling relied on immunoSEQ multiplex PCR, and the TCRdb table lists in-frame clones only, not all of them. The V and J calls and clone size are taken from that table; D and trimming were inferred from the DNA. The table records about 170,000 clones, approximately 84% of them present only once. This CDR3 comprises 14 residues. Germline-derived CDR1 and CDR2 are SNHLY and FYNNEI. The junction had 14 bases not matched to a gene; V was cut back by 6 bases and J by 14 bases. The chain is built from TRBV2 and TRBJ1-4; 8 positions match TRBD1. The source is a woman of 80 years or more with acute or convalescent COVID-19. What was sequenced was peripheral blood. The CDR3 region is CASSGTGASPGLFF. The CDR3 DNA is TGTGCCAGCAGCGGGACAGGCGCTTCTCCGGGGCTGTTTTTT.